In this sample, the clone carrying this T cell receptor beta chain turned up a few times. Its specificity is unknown. The CDR3 length is 15 residues. Germline V lookup: CDR1 MGHRA, CDR2 YSYEKL. J lost 3 bases, V lost 0 bases, and 3 bases had no gene match. This sample is drawn from a study of response to subunit inactivated influenza vaccine. Study outcomes and limitations: Few new T cells, the authors suggested, are recruited by each seasonal influenza vaccination.

TCRdb analysed the RT-PCR reads with MiXCR anew, one entry per CDR3 protein. Here the sample spans approximately 500,000 distinct CDR3 sequences, 14% being singletons. This rearrangement joins TRBV4-1 to TRBJ2-5; the match to TRBD2 covers 8 bases. This TCR was sampled from a man aged 45 to 65 who received an inactivated influenza vaccine. Sequencing was performed on PBMCs from blood, taken approximately 13 days after vaccination. CDR3 amino acids: CASSQDGLAKETQYF. The CDR3 DNA is TGCGCCAGCAGCCAAGACGGACTAGCCAAAGAGACCCAGTACTTC.